One sample yielded the 29 T cell receptor beta chains listed below, sequenced in a study of response to subunit inactivated influenza vaccine. MiXCR was run by TCRdb on the RT-PCR reads, yielding one entry per CDR3 protein. The sample shows 550,000 to 600,000 distinct CDR3 sequences, about 10% of them seen only once. This specimen consisted of PBMCs from blood, obtained on the day of vaccination. The receptors here all came from a man aged 50 to 59 who received an inactivated influenza vaccine.

This clonotype has only a few counts. This chain links TRBV12-3 or TRBV12-4 with TRBJ2-5; D is perhaps TRBD1 or TRBD2 (5 bases each). This CDR3 is 14 amino acids long. The ends were cut back, 5 bases at V and 13 bases at J, with 23 bases in the middle. The CDR3 DNA reads TGTGCCAGCAGTCCCGCTGGGACCCCCGGGGATCTGTACTTC. Translation gives CASSPAGTPGDLYF.

This clonotype was found a few times. V and J are TRBV5-1 and TRBJ2-3; 16 bases are shared with TRBD2. Germline trimming cut 4 bases from V and 6 bases from J; bases unmatched to any gene: 14. CDR1 and CDR2 from the germline V gene are SGHRS and YFSETQ. The CDR3 is 19 residues long. CDR3 sequence reads: CASSEGTSGGAWSVDTQYF. In nucleotides, the CDR3 is TGCGCCAGCAGCGAGGGGACTAGCGGGGGGGCCTGGTCGGTCGATACGCAGTATTTT.

In this sample, this clonotype turned up a few times. The gene calls are TRBV6-1 and TRBJ2-3, with D maybe TRBD1 (6 bases). V was cut by 1 base and J by 6 bases, with 11 bases left in between. Per the germline V gene, CDR1 is MNHNS and CDR2 is SASEGT. The CDR3 is 14 amino acids. In DNA form, the CDR3 reads TGTGCCAGCAGTGAAGGGACAGTCAGGGATACGCAGTATTTT. Translating gives CASSEGTVRDTQYF.

This chain links TRBV7-9 with TRBJ2-1; D might be TRBD1 (5 bases). Germline V gene data show CDR1 as SEHNR and CDR2 as FQNEAQ (reference sequence). This CDR3 contains 17 residues. Trimming cost V 0 bases and J 4 bases, with 16 bases left between them. The CDR3 DNA follows: TGTGCCAGCAGCTTAGCGTTGGGTAGACAGCTATACAATGAGCAGTTCTTC. Encoded protein: CASSLALGRQLYNEQFF.

The CDR3 protein is CASSKEEGRDQETQYF. The CDR3 DNA reads TGTGCCAGCAGCAAAGAGGAGGGCAGGGACCAAGAGACCCAGTACTTC. J is TRBJ2-5 and V is TRBV21-1; the D call in the table, TRBD2, was not verified against the DNA. TRBV21-1 is shown as a pseudogene. There are 16 residues in the CDR3.

This clonotype was detected many times. The chain carries TRBV3-1 and TRBJ2-5; 7 bases are shared with TRBD2. Trimming took 3 bases from V and 4 from J; bases not matched to a gene: 5. Germline CDR1 LGHDT, CDR2 YNNKEL (reference sequence). The CDR3 sequence is 14 residues long. CDR3 in amino acids: CASSQGTTGETQYF. The CDR3, as DNA: TGTGCCAGCAGCCAGGGGACTACGGGAGAGACCCAGTACTTC.

The chain is built from TRBV4-2 and TRBJ2-2; a weak D match, TRBD2 (7 bases). Between the trimmed V and J ends, which lost 4 bases and 6 bases, there was a span of 24 bases. Germline-derived CDR1 and CDR2 are LGHNA and YNFKEQ. This CDR3 has 18 residues. The CDR3 loop reads CASSPLGGGAGIAGELFF. Here the CDR3 DNA reads TGTGCCAGCAGCCCCCTTGGGGGGGGGGCAGGAATTGCCGGGGAGCTGTTTTTT.

This clonotype was seen a few times. The CDR3 DNA sequence: TGTGCCAGCAGTTTCCTCCAGGGGTCTTACGAGCAGTACTTC. Translation: CASSFLQGSYEQYF. V and J are TRBV27 and TRBJ2-7; possibly TRBD1 for D (6 bases). The CDR3 contains 14 residues. Germline CDR1 reads MNHEY; CDR2 reads SMNVEV (reference sequence). Trimming cost V 3 bases and J 4 bases, with 13 bases left between them.

This chain connects TRBV19 to TRBJ2-7; D is unclear. Trimming stripped 1 base from V and 2 bases from J, with 3 bases between. The CDR3 sequence is 12 residues long. The germline gives CDR1 LNHDA, CDR2 SQIVND (reference sequence). CDR3 sequence reads: CASSIGTYEQYF. For the CDR3, the DNA is TGTGCCAGTAGTATAGGAACCTACGAGCAGTACTTC.

The rearrangement links TRBV7-6 to TRBJ2-7, with D unclear. The CDR3 loop spans 15 amino acids. V lost 4 bases to trimming and J lost 6 bases, with 19 bases between them. Germline V gene data show CDR1 as SGHVS and CDR2 as FNYEAQ. CDR3 coding DNA: TGTGCCAGCAGCTACCTCTTGGCACCCGTAAGCGAGCAGTACTTC. Encoded protein: CASSYLLAPVSEQYF.

This sequence joins TRBV5-5 and TRBJ2-2; 7 bases fit TRBD1. Trimming at V came to 4 bases and at J to 2 bases, leaving 8 bases not matched to a gene. CDR3 length: 16 residues. The germline CDR1 and CDR2 sequences are SGHKS and YYEKEE (reference sequence). DNA for the CDR3: TGTGCCAGCAGCATGTACCGGGACAGCAACACCGGGGAGCTGTTTTTT. It translates to CASSMYRDSNTGELFF.

This clonotype was seen a few times. The J gene is TRBJ2-7, the V gene TRBV5-5; D unclear. Germline assignment: CDR1 SGHKS and CDR2 YYEKEE (reference sequence). The CDR3 contains 15 residues. V shed 0 bases and J shed 3 bases, with 13 bases lying between them. This chain's CDR3 is CASSLGPRKDYEQYF. Written as DNA, the CDR3 is TGTGCCAGCAGCTTGGGACCGCGAAAAGACTACGAGCAGTACTTC.

This clonotype was picked up many times. The rearrangement uses TRBV5-4 and TRBJ2-2; weak D call: TRBD1 (6 bases). Germline V gene lookup returns CDR1 SGHNT and CDR2 YYREEE (reference sequence). Between the trimmed V and J ends, which lost 5 bases and 4 bases, there was a span of 15 bases. CDR3 length equals 15 residues. In DNA, the CDR3 is TGTGCCAGCAGATTTATGGGACAACCCACCGGGGAGCTGTTTTTT. Translation: CASRFMGQPTGELFF.

A remark on this clonotype: Given a much more abundant clone one base away, this may be a read error. This CDR3 is CGSSPAGGLSEQFF. As DNA, the CDR3 is TGTGGCAGCAGTCCAGCGGGGGGGCTTTCTGAGCAGTTCTTC. The genes are TRBV12-3 or TRBV12-4 and TRBJ2-1; 10 bases are shared with TRBD2. The CDR3 spans 14 residues.

The V and J genes are TRBV4-2 and TRBJ2-5; 10 bases are shared with TRBD2. Per germline, CDR1 LGHNA and CDR2 YNFKEQ. The CDR3 length is 17 residues. J was trimmed by 5 bases and V by 0 bases; bases with no gene match: 9. CDR3 region: CASSQDERGGVTETQYF. CDR3 sequence (DNA): TGTGCCAGCAGCCAAGATGAGCGGGGGGGAGTTACGGAGACCCAGTACTTC.

In this sample, this clonotype turned up many times. The chain couples TRBV11-2 to TRBJ2-1, with 8 bases lining up with TRBD1. V shed 5 bases and J 0 bases; nucleotides not matched to a gene: 12. The CDR3 is 18 residues long. The germline V gene encodes CDR1 SGHAT and CDR2 FQNNGV. This CDR3 reads CASSAGNRGWSSYNEQFF. CDR3 in DNA: TGTGCCAGCAGCGCGGGAAACAGGGGGTGGAGCTCCTACAATGAGCAGTTCTTC.

This chain connects TRBV24-1 to TRBJ2-5, with D perhaps TRBD2 (5 bases). The CDR3 runs to 11 residues. Per the germline V gene, CDR1 is KGHDR and CDR2 is SFDVKD. Trimming took off 5 bases at V and 7 bases at J, with 7 bases between the two ends. The CDR3 nucleotides read TGTGCCACCAGTGCGGGGTTGACCCAGTACTTC. It codes for CATSAGLTQYF.

V gene TRBV5-5 combines with J gene TRBJ2-5; TRBD2 agrees at 14 bases. This CDR3 contains 17 residues. With 4 bases clipped from V and 5 bases from J, the junction kept 10 bases outside the gene matches. From germline, CDR1 is SGHKS and CDR2 YYEKEE (reference sequence). The CDR3 DNA is TGTGCCAGCAGCCCGGCCGGGACTAGCGGGGGTTGGGAGACCCAGTACTTC. This gives the protein CASSPAGTSGGWETQYF.

V and J are TRBV15 and TRBJ2-2; D might be TRBD1 or TRBD2, each matching 5 bases. Germline V lookup: CDR1 LNHNV, CDR2 YYDKDF (reference sequence). Trimming stripped 6 bases from V and 4 bases from J, with 12 bases between. The CDR3 contains 14 residues. CDR3: CATRGVRGTGELFF. CDR3 DNA: TGTGCCACCAGGGGGGTACGGGGCACCGGGGAGCTGTTTTTT.

In this sample, this clonotype turned up a few times. The chain joins TRBV6-5 to TRBJ1-5, with a tentative D call TRBD1 (5 bases). The CDR3 loop spans 13 amino acids. V was cut by 2 bases and J by 4 bases, with 6 bases left in between. Germline assignment: CDR1 MNHEY and CDR2 SVGAGI. The CDR3 is CASSYGTNQPQHF. In DNA form, the CDR3 reads TGTGCCAGCAGTTACGGGACGAATCAGCCCCAGCATTTT.

Only a few counts were recorded for this clonotype. J is TRBJ1-1 and V is TRBV7-9; D perhaps matches TRBD1 (5 bases). CDR3 length: 14 residues. V lost 1 base and J 5 bases, leaving 11 bases between the germline ends. Germline V gives CDR1 SEHNR, CDR2 FQNEAQ (reference sequence). In DNA form, the CDR3 reads TGTGCCAGCAGCTTAGGAGGGGATTGGACTGAAGCTTTCTTT. Translation gives CASSLGGDWTEAFF.

V is TRBV20-1 and J is TRBJ1-2, with no clear D. With 1 base removed from V and 2 bases from J, the gap between germline ends came to 8 bases. Germline loops: CDR1 DFQATT, CDR2 SNEGSKA (reference sequence). The CDR3 is 13 amino acids. The CDR3 DNA is TGCAGTGCTAGAGGGCAGACGAACTATGGCTACACCTTC. Translated: CSARGQTNYGYTF.

This clonotype came up a few times. CDR3: CASRVPQGLAGDEQYF. Written as DNA, the CDR3 is TGTGCCAGCAGGGTTCCCCAGGGACTAGCGGGAGACGAGCAGTACTTC. V gene TRBV28 combines with J gene TRBJ2-7, with 14 bases that match TRBD2. Germline CDR1 is MDHEN and CDR2 is SYDVKM. The CDR3 is made up of 16 amino acids. The ends lost 6 bases at V and 5 bases at J; junction bases unmatched: 9.

The chain couples TRBV18 to TRBJ2-2, with 7 positions matching TRBD2. There are 17 residues in the CDR3. The ends lost 1 base at V and 0 bases at J; junction bases unmatched: 5. CDR1 is KGHSH and CDR2 is LQKENI in the germline V gene. The CDR3 DNA follows: TGTGCCAGCTCACCACTGCTGGGGACTACGAACACCGGGGAGCTGTTTTTT. Translation: CASSPLLGTTNTGELFF.

This clonotype was seen ten or more times. The chain employs TRBV20-1 and TRBJ2-5; perhaps D is TRBD1 or TRBD2 (5 bases each). V was trimmed by 1 base and J by 2 bases, leaving 17 bases between them. The germline CDR1 and CDR2 sequences are DFQATT and SNEGSKA (reference sequence). CDR3 length: 16 residues. The CDR3 DNA reads TGCAGTGCTAGAGCCACTAGGGGCCGGCGGCAAGAGACCCAGTACTTC. It translates to CSARATRGRRQETQYF.

The table lists this clonotype with a few counts. This CDR3 is CSARGTGAGANVLTF. CDR3 DNA sequence: TGCAGTGCTAGAGGCACAGGGGCTGGGGCCAACGTCCTGACTTTC. The rearrangement uses TRBV20-1 and TRBJ2-6, with 7 nucleotides matching TRBD1. The CDR3 is 15 amino acids. V was clipped by 1 base and J by 2 bases; unmatched bases: 2. Per germline, CDR1 DFQATT and CDR2 SNEGSKA (reference sequence).

This clonotype showed up just a few times. This rearrangement joins TRBV27 to TRBJ1-1; TRBD1 agrees at 9 bases. V shed 1 base, J shed 6 bases, and the junction held 6 bases outside the gene matches. The CDR3 extends over 15 amino acids. From germline, CDR1 is MNHEY and CDR2 SMNVEV (reference sequence). CDR3 DNA sequence: TGTGCCAGCAGTTTATACCCCGGGACAGGGTCTGAAGCTTTCTTT. Its translation: CASSLYPGTGSEAFF.

This clonotype was seen only a few times. This rearrangement joins TRBV5-6 to TRBJ2-5; D is uncertain. Trimming shortened V by 2 bases and J by 4 bases, and 6 bases separated the two germline ends. The CDR3 length is 12 residues. CDR1 is SGHDT and CDR2 is YYEEEE in the germline V gene. This CDR3 is CASSFLVETQYF. CDR3 sequence (DNA): TGTGCCAGCAGCTTCCTGGTAGAGACCCAGTACTTC.

This clonotype was found a few times. The chain employs TRBV7-2 and TRBJ1-6; D perhaps matches TRBD1 (6 bases). The CDR3 covers 14 residues. Deletions cut 2 bases from V and 7 bases from J, with 9 bases between. CDR1 is SGHTA and CDR2 is FQGNSA in the germline V gene. The CDR3 here is CASSLTGANSPLHF. In nucleotides, the CDR3 is TGTGCCAGCAGCTTAACGGGGGCGAATTCACCCCTCCACTTT. Filled out from reference TRBV7-2 and TRBJ1-6, the complete variable domain reads GAGVSQSPSNKVTEKGKDVELRCDPISGHTALYWYRQSLGQGLEFLIYFQGNSAPDKSGLPSDRFSAERTGGSVSTLTIQRTQQEDSAVYLCASSLTGANSPLHFGNGTRLTVT.